These T cell receptor beta chains were read from a single sample in a study of blood T cell repertoires in COVID-19. Data came from immunoSEQ multiplex PCR; TCRdb stores just in-frame clones and leaves some out. This table has some 28,000 clones, around three quarters appearing once. The material sequenced was peripheral blood. Receptors were obtained from a man between 65 and 79 years old with acute or convalescent COVID-19. CDR3s include the opening cysteine and the closing phenylalanine or tryptophan. Fields, in order: CDR3 DNA, CDR3 protein, clone size, J gene, V gene, D gene. The D gene is left open where the match is weak. A row's size may be missing; if present it is once, few, many or a size class.

TGTGCCAGCAAAGTCACGGGGAACTATGGCTACACCTTC | CASKVTGNYGYTF | NA | TRBJ1-2 | TRBV28 | NA
TGTGCCAGCAGTTACCTCACAGGGGGCACCGGGGAGCTGTTTTTT | CASSYLTGGTGELFF | NA | TRBJ2-2 | TRBV6-2/TRBV6-3 | TRBD1
TGTGCCAGCAGCCCAGGGAGGACAGGATCAGGCTACACCTTC | CASSPGRTGSGYTF | once | TRBJ1-2 | TRBV7-2 | TRBD1
TGTGCCAGCAGCTTAAAATTATCCGGAACAGGAGCTCCTGGTACGCAGTATTTT | CASSLKLSGTGAPGTQYF | NA | TRBJ2-3 | TRBV7-2 | NA
TGTGCCAGCTCACCCCCCCGGGGGAACCAAGAGACCCAGTACTTC | CASSPPRGNQETQYF | few | TRBJ2-5 | TRBV18 | NA
TGCAGCGTTGGTGTGGCAGGGGAGAATGGCGGCTACACCTTC | CSVGVAGENGGYTF | NA | TRBJ1-2 | TRBV29-1 | NA
TGTGCCACCCGGGATTCTGGAAACACCATATATTTT | CATRDSGNTIYF | NA | TRBJ1-3 | TRBV24-1 | NA
TGTGCCAGCAGTTCCACCCCTTTAGCGGGAGAGCAGTTCTTC | CASSSTPLAGEQFF | few | TRBJ2-1 | TRBV6-5 | TRBD2
TGTGCCAGCACCGGGGGGGCCTATAATTCACCCCTCCACTTT | CASTGGAYNSPLHF | once | TRBJ1-6 | TRBV7-9 | NA
TGCGCCAGCGTCTCTGGACGGAAAACCGGGACTAGCGGATCAGAGCAGTTCTTC | CASVSGRKTGTSGSEQFF | NA | TRBJ2-1 | TRBV10-2 | TRBD2
TGTGCCAGCAGCGTAACAGGGATCAGGGACACTGAAGCTTTCTTT | CASSVTGIRDTEAFF | NA | TRBJ1-1 | TRBV7-8 | NA
TGTGCCAGTAGTATAGATCAGGGCAATCAGCCCCAGCATTTT | CASSIDQGNQPQHF | once | TRBJ1-5 | TRBV19 | NA
TGTGCCAGCAGCTTAGAAGCAGGCTGGAACGAGCAGTACTTC | CASSLEAGWNEQYF | NA | TRBJ2-7 | TRBV7-2 | NA
TGTGCCACCAGTCGGGACAGGGGTAATGAGCAGTTCTTC | CATSRDRGNEQFF | NA | TRBJ2-1 | TRBV24-1 | TRBD1
TGTGCCAGCAGTATACCACAGGGGTCAAGCTCTGGAAACACCATATATTTT | CASSIPQGSSSGNTIYF | NA | TRBJ1-3 | TRBV28 | TRBD1
TGTGCCAGCAGTGAATATCTCCCAGGGGCCTCCACCGGGGAGCTGTTTTTT | CASSEYLPGASTGELFF | few | TRBJ2-2 | TRBV25-1 | NA
TGTGCCAGCAGCTTGGGGACAGGGCGAAGCTACACCTTC | CASSLGTGRSYTF | NA | TRBJ1-2 | TRBV5-4 | TRBD1
TGTGCCACCAGTGATTTTACAGTAGGAGAGCAGTTCTTC | CATSDFTVGEQFF | NA | TRBJ2-1 | TRBV24-1 | NA
TGTGCCAGCAGCTTAGGGGCTAGCGGGGGGCCAGATACGCAGTATTTT | CASSLGASGGPDTQYF | once | TRBJ2-3 | TRBV11-3 | TRBD2
TGTGCCAGCAGCGTAGAAAGCTCGGGGTCTATCGAGCAGTACTTC | CASSVESSGSIEQYF | NA | TRBJ2-7 | TRBV9 | NA
TGTGCCAGCAGCCAAGTAATCCTAAAGGGGGAGACCCAGTACTTC | CASSQVILKGETQYF | once | TRBJ2-5 | TRBV3-1/TRBV3-2 | NA
TGCGCCAGCAGCCCCTATCCGACAGCAACGATGAACACTGAAGCTTTCTTT | CASSPYPTATMNTEAFF | NA | TRBJ1-1 | TRBV5-1 | NA
TGTGCCAGCAGCTTATCTCTCTTGGTTAGACTAGGTGGTAATGAGCAGTTCTTC | CASSLSLLVRLGGNEQFF | NA | TRBJ2-1 | TRBV7-2 | NA
TGTGCCAGCAGCCCGAGAAGTCAGGGGAGAGGGGCCAACGTCCTGACTTTC | CASSPRSQGRGANVLTF | NA | TRBJ2-6 | TRBV11-2 | NA
TGTGCCAGCAGTGAAGTACAGCGGCCCATATTCTACAATGAGCAGTTCTTC | CASSEVQRPIFYNEQFF | NA | TRBJ2-1 | TRBV6-4 | NA
TGTGCCAGTAAATCGGCAGGGAGGGCAGATACGCAGTATTTT | CASKSAGRADTQYF | once | TRBJ2-3 | TRBV19 | TRBD2
TGTGCCAGCAGTTTGACAGGAGGTGACACTGAAGCTTTCTTT | CASSLTGGDTEAFF | few | TRBJ1-1 | TRBV28 | NA
TGTGCCAGCAGTTCCTTACAGGGGGCCACTGAAGCTTTCTTT | CASSSLQGATEAFF | NA | TRBJ1-1 | TRBV27 | TRBD1
TGTGCCAGCAGTCCGTCACCCGGGAGGATAGAGCAGTACTTC | CASSPSPGRIEQYF | once | TRBJ2-7 | TRBV28 | TRBD2
TGTGCCAGCAGCGTAGGGGAGGGGTGGACTGAAGCTTTCTTT | CASSVGEGWTEAFF | NA | TRBJ1-1 | TRBV9 | NA
TGTGCCAGTAGTCTTGGACAGGGTGGTAGTCAGCCCCAGCATTTT | CASSLGQGGSQPQHF | few | TRBJ1-5 | TRBV19 | TRBD1
TGTGCCAGCAGTGAAAGAGGCGCGACCTACGAGCAGTACTTC | CASSERGATYEQYF | NA | TRBJ2-7 | TRBV2 | NA
TGTGCCAGCAGCGAAAACTGGGGCGGGAGGTCGGGGGAGACCCAGTACTTC | CASSENWGGRSGETQYF | once | TRBJ2-5 | TRBV3-1/TRBV3-2 | TRBD2
TGTGCCAGCAGTAAGTTGCAAAGGTATAAGGGGCGGTACGAGCAGTACTTC | CASSKLQRYKGRYEQYF | once | TRBJ2-7 | TRBV28 | NA
TGCGCCAGCAGCTTGGCCGATGCCACACAAGAGACCCAGTACTTC | CASSLADATQETQYF | NA | TRBJ2-5 | TRBV5-1 | NA
TGTGCCACCAGCAGAGCAGGCGACAATGAGCAGTTCTTC | CATSRAGDNEQFF | NA | TRBJ2-1 | TRBV15 | NA
TGTGCCAGCAGCATACAGGGTTGGGGGGAGCTGTTTTTT | CASSIQGWGELFF | NA | TRBJ2-2 | TRBV5-4 | NA
TGTGCCAGCGAATTCGGGGGGGATACCTATGGCTACACCTTC | CASEFGGDTYGYTF | NA | TRBJ1-2 | TRBV18 | NA
TGTGCCAGCAGCCAAGGGGTCGAGACTTTCCTCTACAATGAGCAGTTCTTC | CASSQGVETFLYNEQFF | once | TRBJ2-1 | TRBV4-2 | NA
TGTGCCAGCAGCTTCCAGCGGTACAATGAGCAGTTCTTC | CASSFQRYNEQFF | few | TRBJ2-1 | TRBV11-3 | NA
TGTGCCAGCAGTACCGGGAGAAACCTTAATTCACCCCTCCACTTT | CASSTGRNLNSPLHF | NA | TRBJ1-6 | TRBV6-5 | NA
TGTGCCAGCTCACCAGGGGCAGGCGTTAATGAAAAACTGTTTTTT | CASSPGAGVNEKLFF | few | TRBJ1-4 | TRBV18 | NA
TGTGCCAGCAGCCCGCCGGGGGGGACAGTACAAAGGGACAACTACGAGCAGTACTTC | CASSPPGGTVQRDNYEQYF | NA | TRBJ2-7 | TRBV5-6 | NA
TGTGCCAGCAGCTTGGGGGGCCACCAAGGGTCACCCCTCCACTTT | CASSLGGHQGSPLHF | NA | TRBJ1-6 | TRBV5-4 | NA
TGTGCCAGCAGCGTCGTGGGGAGTCGCGCCGGGGAGCTGTTTTTT | CASSVVGSRAGELFF | NA | TRBJ2-2 | TRBV9 | NA
TGTGCCTGGAGAGACAGGGGAGCGGGCAATCAGCCCCAGCATTTT | CAWRDRGAGNQPQHF | few | TRBJ1-5 | TRBV30 | TRBD1
TGCGCCAGCAGCCAAGAAATGTTCGGACTCACGGGGAGAGAGACCCAGTACTTC | CASSQEMFGLTGRETQYF | few | TRBJ2-5 | TRBV4-3 | NA
TGTGCCAGCAGCCCTACGGGGGGAGCCAAAAACATTCAGTACTTC | CASSPTGGAKNIQYF | few | TRBJ2-4 | TRBV7-2 | TRBD2